This T cell receptor beta chain was found in a study of OX40 agonist ivuxolimab in advanced cancers. Study as a whole: Patients were treated with intravenous ivuxolimab, dosed at 0.01 to 10 mg/kg and infused every 2 weeks. Eligibility rules accepted prior anti-PD-1, anti-PD-L1 or anti-CTLA-4 therapy, and 35% to 45% had some.

Germline V gene data show CDR1 as SNHLY and CDR2 as FYNNEI. Trimming took 7 bases from V and 0 from J, leaving 9 bases between them. The CDR3 runs 13 residues. Study results and limitations: Nonresponders included some who also had low normalized T-cell clonal expansion.

The repertoire was sequenced with immunoSEQ multiplex PCR; TCRdb's copy has only in-frame clones and lacks some. The sample consists of approximately 42,000 clones, roughly 86% of them appearing once. Of note for this clone: Its antigen is unknown.

The chain has TRBV2 and TRBJ2-5; maybe TRBD2 (5 bases). The material sequenced was CD4+ or CD8+ T cells sorted from blood, taken in a trial of the OX40 agonist ivuxolimab. This sequence originates from an adult with an advanced solid tumor such as melanoma, head and neck, liver or kidney cancer. CDR3 residues: CASKGLYQETQYF. The CDR3 DNA follows: TGTGCCAGCAAAGGACTGTACCAAGAGACCCAGTACTTC.